The clone carrying this T cell receptor beta chain was recorded many times. Its specificity is not known. TCR beta libraries were built with iRepertoire HTBI primers and Arm-PCR of CDR3 regions. TCRdb recomputed calls from the multiplex PCR reads with MiXCR, one row per CDR3 protein. The sample lists about half a million distinct CDR3 sequences; 12% were seen once. This sample's time point: newly diagnosed GD, antithyroid drugs for less than 3 months. TCR sequences were obtained from RNA taken from PBMCs. The sample comes from a study of regulatory T cells in long-lasting Graves disease. Overall study findings and caveats: Persistent Graves' disease cases displayed lower TCR diversity than newly diagnosed ones.

Unmatched junction bases numbered 4, after V lost 6 bases and J lost 7 bases. The CDR3 is made up of 13 amino acids. Per the germline V gene, CDR1 is MDHEN and CDR2 is SYDVKM. A further study also used this sample, focusing on T cells in Graves' hyperthyroidism and ophthalmopathy. That paper states: HTBI primers were used for first-round RT-PCR of the TCR CDR3.

This material consisted of peripheral blood mononuclear cells (PBMCs), taken at new diagnosis, from a patient treated with antithyroid drugs. The V call is TRBV28, the J call TRBJ2-1; TRBD1 aligns across 9 bases. The sequence derives from a woman in her thirties with Graves disease. DNA for the CDR3: TGTGCCAGCAGCCCGACAGGGGGAAATGAGCAGTTCTTC. Its protein is CASSPTGGNEQFF.